The next 5 T cell receptor beta chains were all read from a single sample in a study of CD8 T cells in ankylosing spondylitis. Findings and limits, study-wide: There was a TCR beta motif, made of several highly homologous variants, that appeared characteristic of ankylosing spondylitis blood.

From the 5' RACE reads, TCRdb called clonotypes with MiXCR, one entry per CDR3 protein. This sample has fewer than 750,000 distinct CDR3 sequences, with roughly 19% found just once. These receptors have no known antigen. Sequencing used blood, either unsorted or a sorted T cell fraction (not recorded which). The receptors were sampled from a male donor with ankylosing spondylitis.

This clonotype occurred a few times. The chain uses TRBV30 and TRBJ2-6; tentative D call: TRBD1 (6 bases). Trimming stripped 4 bases from V and 0 bases from J, with 10 bases between. Germline V gene sequence: CDR1 GTSNPN, CDR2 SVGIG (reference sequence). The CDR3 contains 15 residues. The DNA of the CDR3 is TGTGCCTGGACTGAGGGGGTCTCTGGGGCCAACGTCCTGACTTTC. Its translation is CAWTEGVSGANVLTF.

The chain carries TRBV5-1 and TRBJ2-2; D is perhaps TRBD1 (6 bases). This CDR3 contains 15 residues. CDR1 and CDR2 from the germline V gene are SGHRS and YFSETQ. Trimming took 4 bases from V and 1 from J, leaving 11 bases between them. CDR3 sequence reads: CASSNRTENTGELFF. The CDR3 DNA reads as TGCGCCAGCAGCAACAGGACAGAGAACACCGGGGAGCTGTTTTTT. Based on the CDR3 plus reference TRBV5-1 and TRBJ2-2, the full variable domain is KAGVTQTPRYLIKTRGQQVTLSCSPISGHRSVSWYQQTPGQGLQFLFEYFSETQRNKGNFPGRFSGRQFSNSRSEMNVSTLELGDSALYLCASSNRTENTGELFFGEGSRLTVL.

The chain uses TRBV3-1 and TRBJ2-3, with 10 bases aligning to TRBD2. Per germline, CDR1 LGHDT and CDR2 YNNKEL (reference sequence). The V gene end was trimmed by 2 bases and the J gene end by 2 bases; junction bases not matched to a gene: 4. The CDR3 is 16 amino acids. The CDR3 nucleotides are TGTGCCAGCAGCCAACTACTAGCGGGGAACACAGATACGCAGTATTTT. Amino acids: CASSQLLAGNTDTQYF.

The genes are TRBV10-3 and TRBJ2-5; D uncertain. Trimming cost V 0 bases and J 4 bases, with 6 bases left between them. Germline values: CDR1 ENHRY, CDR2 SYGVKD. The CDR3 consists of 13 residues. Written as DNA, the CDR3 is TGTGCCATCAGTGAGTCTTCGCGAGAGACCCAGTACTTC. Its protein is CAISESSRETQYF.

The chain couples TRBV20-1 to TRBJ1-1, with a possible D match to TRBD1 (6 bases). The V gene lost 1 base and the J gene lost 1 base, with 7 bases spanning the gap. There are 13 residues in the CDR3. Germline lookup yields CDR1 DFQATT and CDR2 SNEGSKA (reference sequence). CDR3 region: CSARGQENTEAFF. CDR3 nucleotides: TGCAGTGCTAGAGGACAGGAGAACACTGAAGCTTTCTTT.